These T cell receptor beta chains were read from a single sample in a study of CD8+CD57+ T cells in acquired aplastic anemia. Using its own MiXCR run on the reads, TCRdb lists one record per CDR3 protein. Of around 180,000 distinct CDR3 sequences in the sample, 50% to 75% were seen once. The sequenced sample consisted of sorted CD4+, CD8+, or CD8+CD57+ T cells (not recorded which) from PBMCs. Receptors were obtained from a human donor in good health. CDR3s include the opening cysteine and the closing phenylalanine or tryptophan. Each record gives: V gene, D gene, J gene, clone size, CDR3 DNA, CDR3 protein. D genes are given only for firm matches. Clone size appears in some rows only: once, few, many, or a class for an expanded clone.

>TRBV7-2|TRBD2|TRBJ2-7|.
TGTGCCAGCAGCTTCCGGGGACTAGCGCTCAACGAGCAGTACTTC
CASSFRGLALNEQYF
>TRBV10-3|.|TRBJ2-7|.
TGTGCCATCAGTGAGCCAGACGGCGAGCAGTACTTC
CAISEPDGEQYF
>TRBV6-2/TRBV6-3|.|TRBJ2-7|.
TGTGCCAGCAGTTACGGCAGATTCTACGAGCAGTACTTC
CASSYGRFYEQYF
>TRBV20-1|.|TRBJ1-4|.
TGCAGTGCCACAGGAGTGGGACGGCGAGGTATGGAAAAACTGTTTTTT
CSATGVGRRGMEKLFF
>TRBV20-1|TRBD2|TRBJ2-3|.
TGCAGTGCTAGAGTACGGGGGGGCTTTGATACGCAGTATTTT
CSARVRGGFDTQYF
>TRBV25-1|.|TRBJ1-2|.
TGTGCCAGCAGGGGGTACGGGGCTAACTATGGCTACACCTTC
CASRGYGANYGYTF
>TRBV24-1|TRBD2|TRBJ2-1|once
TGTGCCACCAGGACCCTCACCGGCTGGGGGGGTCCCTACAATGAGCAGTTCTTC
CATRTLTGWGGPYNEQFF
>TRBV7-8|.|TRBJ1-1|.
TGTGCCAGCAGTATTACAGGGACAAACACTGAAGCTTTCTTT
CASSITGTNTEAFF
>TRBV5-1|.|TRBJ2-3|.
TGCGCCAGCAGCTTCGAGGGGACAGATACGCAGTATTTT
CASSFEGTDTQYF
>TRBV2|.|TRBJ1-1|once
TGTGCCAGCAGTGGGCAAGAACTCATGAACACTGAAGCTTTCTTT
CASSGQELMNTEAFF
>TRBV7-2|TRBD1|TRBJ1-6|.
TGTGCCAGCAGCTCCAACAGGGGTACACCCCTCCACTTT
CASSSNRGTPLHF
>TRBV29-1|TRBD1|TRBJ2-7|.
TGCAGCGTCGTAGGACAGGGTACACTCTACGAGCAGTACTTC
CSVVGQGTLYEQYF
>TRBV10-1|.|TRBJ2-7|.
TGCGCCAGCAGTGAGCCGGGCTACGAGCAGTACTTC
CASSEPGYEQYF
>TRBV20-1|TRBD1|TRBJ2-7|few
TGCAGTGCTGTTGAACTCGGACAGGGCTACGAGCAGTACTTC
CSAVELGQGYEQYF
>TRBV20-1|TRBD1|TRBJ2-7|.
TGCAGTGCTAGACATTCAGGGGGTTACGAGCAGTACTTC
CSARHSGGYEQYF
>TRBV20-1|TRBD2|TRBJ2-1|.
TGCAGTGCTATAAGCGGGGGGGCGTATTTTGAGCAGTTCTTC
CSAISGGAYFEQFF
>TRBV24-1|TRBD2|TRBJ2-1|.
TGTGCCACCAGTGAGGTGACTAGCGGGGGGGCGGGTAATGAGCAGTTCTTC
CATSEVTSGGAGNEQFF
>TRBV10-3|.|TRBJ1-5|.
TGTGCCATCAGTGAGTCGACGCGCGGTGGTAATCAGCCCCAGCATTTT
CAISESTRGGNQPQHF
>TRBV12-3/TRBV12-4|.|TRBJ2-4|.
TGTGCCAGCAGTTTATGGGGGCGTGAGTACTTC
CASSLWGREYF
>TRBV6-5|.|TRBJ1-2|.
TGTGCCAGCAGGGAACAGAACGCCGGAGGGGACACCTTC
CASREQNAGGDTF
>TRBV20-1|.|TRBJ2-5|.
TGCAGTGCTAGAGATAGGAGATCGGAGACCCAGTACTTC
CSARDRRSETQYF
>TRBV7-9|TRBD1|TRBJ1-1|few
TGTGCCAGCAGCTTGTTTGCCGGGACAGGGGACACTGAAGCTTTCTTT
CASSLFAGTGDTEAFF
>TRBV15|TRBD2|TRBJ2-1|.
TGTGCCACCAGCAGAGATAGAGGGAGGGCCCAGCTTTGGTTCGATGAGCAGTTCTTC
CATSRDRGRAQLWFDEQFF
>TRBV7-9|.|TRBJ1-2|.
TGTGCCAGCAGCCGCCCGACAACGGAGGGCTACACCTTC
CASSRPTTEGYTF
>TRBV2|TRBD1|TRBJ2-7|once
TGTGCCAGCAGCTCACAGGGGTTTCGTTTAGGCGAGCAGTACTTC
CASSSQGFRLGEQYF
>TRBV20-1|.|TRBJ1-1|.
TGCAGTGCTACACAACAGTCATTGAACACTGAAGCTTTCTTT
CSATQQSLNTEAFF
>TRBV7-2|.|TRBJ1-1|.
TGTGCCAGCAGCCCAACCCGGTCCGCTGAAGCTTTCTTT
CASSPTRSAEAFF
>TRBV4-2|TRBD1|TRBJ1-5|.
TGTGCCAGCAGCCCTGGACAGGATCAGCCCCAGCATTTT
CASSPGQDQPQHF
>TRBV20-1|.|TRBJ2-5|.
TGTAGTGCTAATTCCCAAGAGACCCAGTACTTC
CSANSQETQYF
>TRBV5-1|.|TRBJ2-7|.
TGCGCCAGCTGTCCAGGACAGCTAAAACGGGACGAGCAGTACTTC
CASCPGQLKRDEQYF
>TRBV20-1|.|TRBJ1-2|few
TGCAGTGTCTGGGAAGACTATGGCTACACCTTC
CSVWEDYGYTF
>TRBV15|TRBD2|TRBJ2-5|many
TGTGCCACCAGCAGAGGGACTAGCGGGAGTGAGACCCAGTACTTC
CATSRGTSGSETQYF
>TRBV7-8|.|TRBJ1-5|.
TGTGCCAGCAGCTTAGCGCCCCCCTGGGAGTTGGTAAATCAGCCCCAGCATTTT
CASSLAPPWELVNQPQHF
>TRBV28|.|TRBJ2-4|.
TGTGCCAGCAGTTTCACCCTAGCCAAAAACATTCAGTACTTC
CASSFTLAKNIQYF
>TRBV2|TRBD2|TRBJ2-5|.
TGTGCCAGCAGTGATGTAGCGGGAGAGACCCAGTACTTC
CASSDVAGETQYF
>TRBV4-1|TRBD2|TRBJ2-7|once
TGCGCCAGCAGCCAAGAGGCGGGAGAGAGCTCCTACGAGCAGTACTTC
CASSQEAGESSYEQYF
>TRBV24-1|.|TRBJ2-3|.
TGTGCCACCAGTGACGCGCCGCATTTCGGGGGGCGCGCAGATACGCAGTATTTT
CATSDAPHFGGRADTQYF
>TRBV28|.|TRBJ2-1|few
TGTGCCAGCAGTTTCTACAATGAGCAGTTCTTC
CASSFYNEQFF
>TRBV7-9|.|TRBJ2-7|.
TGTGCCAGCAGCTTAGCGGGGGGGCTGCACGAGCAGTACTTC
CASSLAGGLHEQYF
>TRBV7-3|TRBD2|TRBJ2-3|.
TGTGCCAGCAGTCCTGGGAGAGGGACTAGAGGGGTGGATACGCAGTATTTT
CASSPGRGTRGVDTQYF
>TRBV20-1|.|TRBJ1-2|.
TGCAGTGCCGCCGACATTAACTATGGCTACACCTTC
CSAADINYGYTF
>TRBV12-3/TRBV12-4|.|TRBJ2-3|.
TGTGCCAGCAGATCCGAGGGGCGAGGCACAGATACGCAGTATTTT
CASRSEGRGTDTQYF
>TRBV10-3|TRBD2|TRBJ2-1|many
TGTGCCATCGGACTAGCGGGCCAGAGCTCCTACAATGAGCAGTTCTTC
CAIGLAGQSSYNEQFF
>TRBV6-1|.|TRBJ1-4|.
TGTGCCAGCAGTGATGGGGCAGGGACTAATGAAAAACTGTTTTTT
CASSDGAGTNEKLFF
>TRBV19|.|TRBJ2-2|once
TGTGCCAGTAGTATAATCGGGGAGCTGTTTTTT
CASSIIGELFF